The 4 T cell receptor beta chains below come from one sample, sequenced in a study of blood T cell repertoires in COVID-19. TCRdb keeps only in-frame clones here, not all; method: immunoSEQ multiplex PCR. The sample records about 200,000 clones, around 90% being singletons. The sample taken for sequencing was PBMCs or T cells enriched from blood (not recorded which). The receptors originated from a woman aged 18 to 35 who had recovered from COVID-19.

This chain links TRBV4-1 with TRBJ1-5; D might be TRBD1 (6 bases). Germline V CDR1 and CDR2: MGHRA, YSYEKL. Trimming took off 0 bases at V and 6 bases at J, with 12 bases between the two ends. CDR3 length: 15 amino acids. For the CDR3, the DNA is TGCGCCAGCAGCCAAGAGGGACAAAGGGGTCAGCCCCAGCATTTT. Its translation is CASSQEGQRGQPQHF.

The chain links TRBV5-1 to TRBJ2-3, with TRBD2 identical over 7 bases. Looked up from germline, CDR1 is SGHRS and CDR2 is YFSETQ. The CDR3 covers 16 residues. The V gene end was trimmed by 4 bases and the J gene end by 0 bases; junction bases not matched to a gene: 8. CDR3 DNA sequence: TGCGCCAGCAGCCATTTGGGGGGGAGTAGCACAGATACGCAGTATTTT. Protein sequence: CASSHLGGSSTDTQYF.

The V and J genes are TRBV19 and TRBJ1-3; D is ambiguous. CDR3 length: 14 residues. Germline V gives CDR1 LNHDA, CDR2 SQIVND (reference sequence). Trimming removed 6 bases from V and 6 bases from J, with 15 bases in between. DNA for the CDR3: TGTGCCAGTAGAGTGCATTCTGCGGAAAACACCATATATTTT. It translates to CASRVHSAENTIYF.

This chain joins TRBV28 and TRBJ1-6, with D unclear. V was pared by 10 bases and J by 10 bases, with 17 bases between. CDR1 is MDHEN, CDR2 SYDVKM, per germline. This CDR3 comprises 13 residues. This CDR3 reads CATQDSSRSPLHF. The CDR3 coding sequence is TGTGCCACCCAGGACTCCTCAAGGTCACCCCTCCACTTT. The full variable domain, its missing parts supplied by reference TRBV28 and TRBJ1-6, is DVKVTQSSRYLVKRTGEKVFLECVQDMDHENMFWYRQDPGLGLRLIYFSYDVKMKEKGDIPEGYSVSREKKERFSLILESASTNQTSMYLCATQDSSRSPLHFGNGTRLTVT.